The rows below give T cell receptor beta chains drawn from one sample of a study of blood T cell repertoires in COVID-19. Measured with immunoSEQ multiplex PCR; TCRdb has only the in-frame clones, and not every one. The sample has 300,000 to 400,000 clones, around 87% seen once. The sample consisted of peripheral blood. All receptors come from a woman aged 45-60 years who had recovered from COVID-19. Both conserved end residues are part of each CDR3. D genes are given only for firm matches. Part of the rows lack a size; the others show once, few, many or a class for expanded clones.

cdr3_nt: TGTGCCAGCAGCTTGCCTCCGGGACAGGGGATTAATGAAAAACTGTTTTTT
cdr3_aa: CASSLPPGQGINEKLFF
j_call: TRBJ1-4
d_call: TRBD1
clone_size: .
v_call: TRBV11-2

cdr3_nt: TGTGCCAGCAGCTCCGGAGGAGACTACACCTTC
cdr3_aa: CASSSGGDYTF
j_call: TRBJ1-2
d_call: .
clone_size: .
v_call: TRBV12-3/TRBV12-4

cdr3_nt: TGTGCCAGCAGCCAACTCTCTAGCGGGGTTTCCTACGAGCAGTACTTC
cdr3_aa: CASSQLSSGVSYEQYF
j_call: TRBJ2-7
d_call: TRBD2
clone_size: .
v_call: TRBV4-2

cdr3_nt: TGTGCCAGCAGCATACCGACAGGGGGTTACAATGAGCAGTTCTTC
cdr3_aa: CASSIPTGGYNEQFF
j_call: TRBJ2-1
d_call: TRBD1
clone_size: .
v_call: TRBV7-2

cdr3_nt: TGTGCCAGCAGCTTACAGGGTGGCGGGGGAGGTGGAGAGCAGTACTTC
cdr3_aa: CASSLQGGGGGGEQYF
j_call: TRBJ2-7
d_call: TRBD2
clone_size: .
v_call: TRBV7-2

cdr3_nt: TGTGCCAGCAGTTTTTCCCTCTCCTACGAGCAGTACTTC
cdr3_aa: CASSFSLSYEQYF
j_call: TRBJ2-7
d_call: .
clone_size: .
v_call: TRBV28

cdr3_nt: TGTGCCAGCTCACCTACGACAGGGAACTATGGCTACACCTTC
cdr3_aa: CASSPTTGNYGYTF
j_call: TRBJ1-2
d_call: TRBD1
clone_size: .
v_call: TRBV18

cdr3_nt: TGTGCCAGCAGCTATTGGACTACAGATACGCAGTATTTT
cdr3_aa: CASSYWTTDTQYF
j_call: TRBJ2-3
d_call: .
clone_size: .
v_call: TRBV5-4

cdr3_nt: TGTGCCAGCAGCTTGCAGCGGGGGACCAATGAGCAGTTCTTC
cdr3_aa: CASSLQRGTNEQFF
j_call: TRBJ2-1
d_call: TRBD2
clone_size: .
v_call: TRBV7-2

cdr3_nt: TGTGCCAGCAAAGAAGCGGGGTACCAAGAGACCCAGTACTTC
cdr3_aa: CASKEAGYQETQYF
j_call: TRBJ2-5
d_call: TRBD2
clone_size: .
v_call: TRBV28

cdr3_nt: TGTGCCAGCAGCCCAGGACAGGGGAATGAGCAGTTCTTC
cdr3_aa: CASSPGQGNEQFF
j_call: TRBJ2-1
d_call: TRBD1
clone_size: .
v_call: TRBV7-3

cdr3_nt: TGCAGCGCGCGACTAGCGACCTACAATGAGCAGTTCTTC
cdr3_aa: CSARLATYNEQFF
j_call: TRBJ2-1
d_call: TRBD2
clone_size: .
v_call: TRBV29-1

cdr3_nt: TGTGCCAGCAGCTTGGGGCAGGCAGACCAGCCCCTCCACTTT
cdr3_aa: CASSLGQADQPLHF
j_call: TRBJ1-6
d_call: .
clone_size: .
v_call: TRBV5-4

cdr3_nt: TGTGCCAGCAGCTTAGGAGCGCGTGAGCAGTACTTC
cdr3_aa: CASSLGAREQYF
j_call: TRBJ2-7
d_call: .
clone_size: .
v_call: TRBV7-2

cdr3_nt: TGTGCCAGCAGCCTCCCAGGGGGGCCGAGCACAGATACGCAGTATTTT
cdr3_aa: CASSLPGGPSTDTQYF
j_call: TRBJ2-3
d_call: .
clone_size: .
v_call: TRBV9

cdr3_nt: TGTGCCAGCAGTCACAAGAGAGACAGGGGGGACGAGCAGTACTTC
cdr3_aa: CASSHKRDRGDEQYF
j_call: TRBJ2-7
d_call: TRBD1
clone_size: .
v_call: TRBV6-6

cdr3_nt: TGTGCCACCAGTGATTCGGAGGAGACCCAGTACTTC
cdr3_aa: CATSDSEETQYF
j_call: TRBJ2-5
d_call: .
clone_size: .
v_call: TRBV24-1

cdr3_nt: TGCGCCAGCAGCCAAGATCTTCCCGGGACAGGGGGCGCAGGTGAAAAACTGTTTTTT
cdr3_aa: CASSQDLPGTGGAGEKLFF
j_call: TRBJ1-4
d_call: TRBD1
clone_size: .
v_call: TRBV4-3

cdr3_nt: TGTGCCAGTAGGTCGACAGGGGGGGATGAAAAACTGTTTTTT
cdr3_aa: CASRSTGGDEKLFF
j_call: TRBJ1-4
d_call: TRBD1
clone_size: .
v_call: TRBV19

cdr3_nt: TGTGCCAGTAGTACTAGACAGGGAAGAGGAGATACGCAGTATTTT
cdr3_aa: CASSTRQGRGDTQYF
j_call: TRBJ2-3
d_call: TRBD1
clone_size: .
v_call: TRBV19

cdr3_nt: TGTGCCGGTTCGGGCAGGGTCTATAATCAGCCCCAGCATTTT
cdr3_aa: CAGSGRVYNQPQHF
j_call: TRBJ1-5
d_call: .
clone_size: .
v_call: TRBV28

cdr3_nt: TGTGCCAGCAGATGGCGACAGGGTGGAACTGAAGCTTTCTTT
cdr3_aa: CASRWRQGGTEAFF
j_call: TRBJ1-1
d_call: TRBD1
clone_size: few
v_call: TRBV2

cdr3_nt: TGTGCCAGCAGCTTATGGACGGGATCTGAAGCTTTCTTT
cdr3_aa: CASSLWTGSEAFF
j_call: TRBJ1-1
d_call: .
clone_size: .
v_call: TRBV7-3

cdr3_nt: TGTGCCTGTCTCGACGGACCAGGGGGCCTTCATGGCTACACCTTC
cdr3_aa: CACLDGPGGLHGYTF
j_call: TRBJ1-2
d_call: TRBD1
clone_size: .
v_call: TRBV30

cdr3_nt: TGTGCCTGGAGTGGCGGTGTGGAAGGCACTGAAGCTTTCTTT
cdr3_aa: CAWSGGVEGTEAFF
j_call: TRBJ1-1
d_call: .
clone_size: .
v_call: TRBV30